This T cell receptor beta chain stems from a study of OX40 agonist ivuxolimab in advanced cancers. With regard to the full study: Ivuxolimab was an agonistic, fully human IgG2 monoclonal antibody directed against OX40 (CD134), a costimulatory receptor. Of the approximately 50 dose-escalation patients, hepatocellular carcinoma was present in 19, melanoma in approximately 15, renal cell carcinoma in 9 and head and neck cancer in 9. The paper describes the monotherapy dose-escalation part (N of about 55 patients) of the phase I trial of ivuxolimab. Prior anti-PD-1, anti-PD-L1 or anti-CTLA-4 therapy was permitted, and about two fifths of dose-escalation patients had received checkpoint inhibitors. The purpose of peripheral TCRbeta sequencing was to test whether ivuxolimab changed TCR sequence diversity and led to clonal T-cell expansion. In the dose-escalation cohort, approximately 83% of patients were male, and the mean age was roughly 60 years with a range of roughly 23 to 79. Intravenous ivuxolimab was administered to patients every 2 weeks at six dose levels: 0.01, 0.1, 0.3, 1.5, 3 and 10 mg/kg. Three dose-escalation patients achieved partial responses, one with hepatocellular carcinoma and two with cutaneous melanoma. Points the paper makes about the study in general: In the 0.1-3.0 mg/kg groups, partial responders were among the patients with the lowest normalized peripheral clonal expansion, particularly in CD8+ T cells. After ivuxolimab, expanded clones were on average more numerous among CD8+ T cells than among CD4+ T cells. At doses of 0.1 to 3.0 mg/kg, clonal expansion of both CD4+ and CD8+ blood T cells was observed from baseline to week 6. Low levels of normalized T-cell clonal expansion were also seen in some patients who did not respond. Which antigens the clonally expanded peripheral T cells were specific for was not determined.

The germline ends are 8 bases apart after V is trimmed by 6 bases and J by 2 bases. Looking up the germline V gene yields CDR1 SGHRS and CDR2 YFSETQ. The CDR3 measures 12 amino acids from cysteine to phenylalanine. Of the read, only the CDR3 DNA is kept; its 36 bases are in frame from base 1. Worth noting for this clone: It has no known antigen specificity. No base-level quality is on record; no much larger clone is a single base apart.

For sequencing of the TCRbeta CDR3 region, genomic DNA was extracted from the sorted cells. The immunoSEQ Assay was used for sequencing of TCRbeta CDR3 regions. The table comes from immuneACCESS by way of TCRdb, which keeps in-frame sequences with V and J called. Part of the clones is missing from these tables; in studies checked, under half for an unresolved V gene and the rest for unknown reasons. Recorded for this sample are roughly 58,000 clones; over 80% of them occurred a single time. Clones ranked in the top ten supply over 0.55% of the sample. Patients with a history of autoimmune disease or receiving systemic immunosuppression were excluded from the trial. Peripheral blood for TCR sequencing was collected from all dose cohorts at baseline, on cycle 4 day 1, and on cycle 7 day 1. Samples came from an open-label, multicenter, first-in-human phase I dose-escalation trial of ivuxolimab. Adults with locally advanced or metastatic head and neck squamous cell, hepatocellular, melanoma or renal cell carcinoma were enrolled in the trial. Before TCR sequencing, CD4+ T cells and CD8+ T cells were sorted from peripheral blood as separate populations.

Sequenced material: CD4+ or CD8+ T cells sorted from blood, taken in a trial of the OX40 agonist ivuxolimab. The origin of this receptor is an adult with an advanced solid tumor such as melanoma, head and neck, liver or kidney cancer. The chain links TRBV5-1 with TRBJ2-5; D gene: possibly TRBD1, on 5 matching bases. For the CDR3, the sequence is CASTDSQETQYF. The nucleotide sequence is TGCGCCAGCACCGACAGTCAAGAGACCCAGTACTTC.